Following are 16 T cell receptor beta chains from one sample sequenced in a study of immune evolution from preneoplasia to lung adenocarcinoma. The repertoire was sequenced with immunoSEQ multiplex PCR; TCRdb's copy has only in-frame clones and lacks some. Of 20,000 to 25,000 clones in the sample, roughly 75% are singletons; the top ten hold roughly 5.5%. Sequenced: FFPE invasive lung adenocarcinoma tissue. Receptors were obtained from a person between 55 and 70 years old with lung adenocarcinoma.

This clone has only a few counts. The chain carries TRBV21-1 and TRBJ2-2; TRBD1, the table's D call, was not compared with the DNA. TRBV21-1 counts as a pseudogene. The CDR3 covers 15 residues. CDR3 loop: CASSKWRGRTGELFF. The CDR3, as DNA: TGTGCCAGCAGCAAGTGGAGGGGGCGTACCGGGGAGCTGTTTTTT.

The V and J genes are TRBV5-1 and TRBJ1-4; D remains unclear. Germline lookup yields CDR1 SGHRS and CDR2 YFSETQ. This CDR3 is built from 13 residues. V lost 5 bases and J 8 bases, leaving 13 bases between the germline ends. CDR3 in DNA: TGCGCCAGCAGAGAACAGTCCGGGGAAAAACTGTTTTTT. Amino acids: CASREQSGEKLFF.

The J gene is TRBJ2-3, the V gene TRBV9; D is unresolved. The CDR3 runs 15 residues. Trimming took off 2 bases at V and 7 bases at J, with 17 bases between the two ends. Looked up from germline, CDR1 is SGDLS and CDR2 is YYNGEE. The CDR3 sequence is CASSVTWALVNTQYF. The CDR3 nucleotides read TGTGCCAGCAGCGTCACTTGGGCCCTGGTAAATACGCAGTATTTT.

This clone has a single count. The rearrangement joins TRBV18 to TRBJ2-2, with no clear D. V lost 0 bases, J lost 6 bases, and 11 bases lay in between. This CDR3 comprises 15 residues. CDR1 and CDR2 (germline): KGHSH, LQKENI. The CDR3 reads CASSPPSTYPGELFF. In DNA form, the CDR3 reads TGTGCCAGCTCACCACCGTCGACGTACCCCGGGGAGCTGTTTTTT.

This chain uses TRBV30 with TRBJ2-5; D ambiguous. The germline V gene encodes CDR1 GTSNPN and CDR2 SVGIG (reference sequence). Trimming took off 4 bases at V and 9 bases at J, with 18 bases between the two ends. The CDR3 is 13 residues long. The CDR3: CAWTIRPQTSQYF. CDR3 coding DNA: TGTGCCTGGACCATTAGGCCACAGACCTCCCAGTACTTC.

This clone occurred once. The rearrangement links TRBV7-2 to TRBJ2-5; D might be TRBD1 or TRBD2, each matching 5 bases. Germline V gives CDR1 SGHTA, CDR2 FQGNSA. Trimming removed 1 base from V and 6 bases from J, with 12 bases in between. CDR3 length equals 14 residues. The CDR3 nucleotides are TGTGCCAGCAGCTTAGGGGGCTGGAGGCAGACCCAGTACTTC. Translation gives CASSLGGWRQTQYF.

The rearrangement links TRBV18 to TRBJ1-4; D is ambiguous. There are 16 residues in the CDR3. Germline CDR1 KGHSH, CDR2 LQKENI. With 1 base removed from V and 4 bases from J, the gap between germline ends came to 13 bases. The CDR3 nucleotides read TGTGCCAGCTCACCACTCGAGGGTTTTCGTAATGAAAAACTGTTTTTT. Translated, it gives CASSPLEGFRNEKLFF.

This chain links TRBV6-1 with TRBJ2-6; D perhaps matches TRBD2 (5 bases). V lost 1 base and J lost 0, with 7 bases in between. The germline V gene has CDR1 MNHNS and CDR2 SASEGT. This CDR3 is built from 16 residues. In nucleotides, the CDR3 is TGTGCCAGCAGTGAAGACGAGGGCTCTGGGGCCAACGTCCTGACTTTC. It specifies CASSEDEGSGANVLTF.

J is TRBJ2-5 and V is TRBV4-2, with D hard to call. The CDR3 runs to 14 residues. Germline lookup yields CDR1 LGHNA and CDR2 YNFKEQ. The germline V and J ends were trimmed by 1 base and 2 bases, with 8 bases remaining between them. CDR3: CASSQVGGQETQYF. As DNA, the CDR3 is TGTGCCAGCAGCCAAGTTGGCGGACAAGAGACCCAGTACTTC.

The rearrangement uses TRBV7-3 and TRBJ2-2, with unresolved D. The CDR3 spans 13 residues. The V gene lost 5 bases and the J gene lost 4 bases, with 8 bases spanning the gap. The germline V gene encodes CDR1 SGHTA and CDR2 FQGTGA. The CDR3 nucleotides are TGTGCCAGCAGCCCCGATATCACCGGGGAGCTGTTTTTT. Protein product: CASSPDITGELFF.

The genes are TRBV28 and TRBJ2-5; 8 bases align to TRBD2. CDR1 and CDR2 from the germline V gene are MDHEN and SYDVKM. CDR3 length equals 16 residues. The V segment lost 6 bases and the J segment 4 bases; nucleotides outside the gene matches: 13. Here the CDR3 DNA reads TGTGCCAGCAGCCCCGGGGAGCGGGAGTTTACAGAGACCCAGTACTTC. This codes for CASSPGEREFTETQYF.

The chain has TRBV6-4 and TRBJ2-5; D assignment may be TRBD1 or TRBD2 (5 bases each). The V gene lost 6 bases and the J gene lost 5 bases, with 25 bases spanning the gap. Germline values: CDR1 MRHNA, CDR2 SNTAGT. The CDR3 consists of 17 residues. CDR3 sequence (DNA): TGTGCCAGCAGCCCCGAGGGGAGTGGGACGGGCCCTGAGACCCAGTACTTC. Its translation is CASSPEGSGTGPETQYF.

This clone is medium-sized by share. The rearrangement joins TRBV19 to TRBJ1-1; D is ambiguous. This CDR3 has 13 residues. Per the germline V gene, CDR1 is LNHDA and CDR2 is SQIVND (reference sequence). V was trimmed by 5 bases and J by 0 bases, leaving 7 bases between them. The DNA for the CDR3 is TGTGCCAGTAGTTCTACCATGAACACTGAAGCTTTCTTT. Its protein is CASSSTMNTEAFF.

The chain recombines TRBV12-5 with TRBJ2-5, with 12 bases matching TRBD2. The V gene end was trimmed by 1 base and the J gene end by 5 bases; junction bases not matched to a gene: 2. The CDR3 has 15 residues. Germline assignment: CDR1 LGHNT and CDR2 FRNRAP. CDR3 bases: TGTGCTAGTGGTTTGGGACTAGCGGGAGAGGAGACCCAGTACTTC. Translated, it gives CASGLGLAGEETQYF.

The chain joins TRBV6-4 to TRBJ1-1; possibly TRBD1 for D (6 bases). This CDR3 comprises 13 residues. CDR1 and CDR2 (germline): MRHNA, SNTAGT. Trimming left V 8 bases short and J 4 bases short, with 14 bases between. The CDR3 nucleotides are TGTGCCAGCGCCTTGGACAGAGCCACTGAAGCTTTCTTT. Its protein is CASALDRATEAFF.

The J gene is TRBJ2-1, the V gene TRBV5-1; TRBD1 or TRBD2 may be the D gene (6 bases each). Trimming took off 3 bases at V and 9 bases at J, with 13 bases between the two ends. Germline CDR1 and CDR2: SGHRS and YFSETQ. The CDR3 extends over 13 amino acids. In DNA, the CDR3 is TGCGCCAGCAGCTGGAGGGGGACCATTGAGCAGTTCTTC. It is translated as CASSWRGTIEQFF.